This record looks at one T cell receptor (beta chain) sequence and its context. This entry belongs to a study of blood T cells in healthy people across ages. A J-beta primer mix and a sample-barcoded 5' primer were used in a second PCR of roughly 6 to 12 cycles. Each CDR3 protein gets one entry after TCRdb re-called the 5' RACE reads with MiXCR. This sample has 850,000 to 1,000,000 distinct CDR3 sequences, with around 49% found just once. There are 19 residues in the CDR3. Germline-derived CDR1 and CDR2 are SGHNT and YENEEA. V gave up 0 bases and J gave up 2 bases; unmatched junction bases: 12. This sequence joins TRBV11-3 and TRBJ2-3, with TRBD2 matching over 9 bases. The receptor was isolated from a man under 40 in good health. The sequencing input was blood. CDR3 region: CASSLDPNWTSENTDTQYF. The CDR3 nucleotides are TGTGCCAGCAGCTTAGATCCTAATTGGACTAGCGAAAACACAGATACGCAGTATTTT. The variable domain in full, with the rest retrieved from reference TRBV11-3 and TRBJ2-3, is EAGVVQSPRYKIIEKKQPVAFWCNPISGHNTLYWYLQNLGQGPELLIRYENEEAVDDSQLPKDRFSAERLKGVDSTLKIQPAELGDSAVYLCASSLDPNWTSENTDTQYFGPGTRLTVL.